The 15 T cell receptor beta chains listed next were all sequenced from one sample in a study of PD-L1 blockade in urothelial cancer. Time point described: pretreatment peripheral blood. The table came from immunoSEQ multiplex PCR; TCRdb's copy has only in-frame clones and leaves some out. The sample lists 40,000 or so clones, about four fifths seen once, with 6.8% in the top ten. The material was PBMCs, obtained around atezolizumab (anti-PD-L1) treatment. The source is a man in his sixties with urothelial cancer.

J is TRBJ2-3 and V is TRBV11-2; D might be TRBD2 (6 bases). V lost 1 base to trimming and J lost 4 bases, with 12 bases between them. The CDR3 has 15 residues. CDR1 SGHAT and CDR2 FQNNGV come from the germline V gene. This chain's CDR3 is CASSLVGGTSDTQYF. The CDR3 DNA sequence: TGTGCCAGCAGCTTAGTTGGGGGGACGTCAGATACGCAGTATTTT.

In nucleotides, the CDR3 is TGCAGCGCCGAACTGACAGGGGGCCTCAACTATGGCTACACCTTC. Its protein is CSAELTGGLNYGYTF. J is TRBJ1-2 and V is TRBV29-1, with 10 bases lining up with TRBD1. Germline CDR1 reads SQVTM; CDR2 reads ANQGSEA. J gave up 2 bases and V 7 bases, and 10 bases lay outside the gene matches. The CDR3 loop spans 15 amino acids.

The genes are TRBV5-1 and TRBJ2-3; TRBD2 agrees at 11 bases. The CDR3 contains 15 residues. Trimming cost V 3 bases and J 7 bases; bases outside gene matches: 7. CDR1 is SGHRS, CDR2 YFSETQ, per germline. The CDR3 DNA reads as TGCGCCAGCAGCTCTCAGACTAGCGGGACTTATACGCAGTATTTT. It specifies CASSSQTSGTYTQYF.

The chain employs TRBV7-9 and TRBJ2-2, with 7 positions matching TRBD2. The junction had 6 bases not matched to a gene; V was cut back by 2 bases and J by 6 bases. This CDR3 region has 15 residues. Germline loops: CDR1 SEHNR, CDR2 FQNEAQ (reference sequence). CDR3 protein: CASSLSGGVAGELFF. CDR3 coding DNA: TGTGCCAGCAGCTTATCGGGGGGAGTCGCCGGGGAGCTGTTTTTT.

V gene TRBV19 combines with J gene TRBJ2-1; D uncertain. Trimming left V 3 bases short and J 1 base short, with 7 bases between. The CDR3 is made up of 14 amino acids. CDR1 LNHDA and CDR2 SQIVND come from the germline V gene (reference sequence). The CDR3 region is CASSIEESYNEQFF. In DNA form, the CDR3 reads TGTGCCAGTAGTATCGAGGAGTCCTACAATGAGCAGTTCTTC. The variable domain in full, completed from reference TRBV19 and TRBJ2-1, reads DGGITQSPKYLFRKEGQNVTLSCEQNLNHDAMYWYRQDPGQGLRLIYYSQIVNDFQKGDIAEGYSVSREKKESFPLTVTSAQKNPTAFYLCASSIEESYNEQFFGPGTRLTVL.

The chain combines TRBV12-2 with TRBJ1-4. TRBV12-2 is a listed pseudogene. CDR3 length equals 16 residues. The CDR3 coding sequence is TGTGCAAGTCGCTTAGCGCTAGGGGGGGGCTTTGAAAAACTGTTTTTT. This gives the protein CASRLALGGGFEKLFF.

This sequence joins TRBV28 and TRBJ2-7; weak D call: TRBD2 (5 bases). Germline CDR1 and CDR2: MDHEN and SYDVKM. V was cut by 7 bases and J by 0 bases, with 7 bases left in between. This CDR3 comprises 12 residues. CDR3 DNA: TGTGCCAGCAACGGGAACTCCTACGAGCAGTACTTC. This encodes CASNGNSYEQYF.

V gene TRBV18 combines with J gene TRBJ1-4, with a possible D match to TRBD1 (6 bases). V was shortened by 6 bases and J by 3 bases, with 14 bases between the two germline ends. The CDR3 covers 15 residues. The germline V gene encodes CDR1 KGHSH and CDR2 LQKENI. As DNA, the CDR3 is TGTGCCAGCTCCGAGGGGGTCGCAGCTAATGAAAAACTGTTTTTT. This encodes CASSEGVAANEKLFF.

V and J are TRBV9 and TRBJ2-3; D is perhaps TRBD1 (6 bases). Per the germline V gene, CDR1 is SGDLS and CDR2 is YYNGEE. V was shortened by 3 bases and J by 4 bases, with 9 bases between the two germline ends. This CDR3 is built from 13 residues. The CDR3 spells CASSAQGSDTQYF. In nucleotides, the CDR3 is TGTGCCAGCAGCGCACAGGGTTCAGATACGCAGTATTTT.

The chain is built from TRBV28 and TRBJ2-7, with 7 bases identical to TRBD1. The CDR3 totals 14 residues. The germline V gene encodes CDR1 MDHEN and CDR2 SYDVKM. V lost 9 bases to trimming and J lost 1 base; unmatched junction nucleotides: 9. DNA of the CDR3: TGTGCCAGTATCCGGGACAGCTTTTCCTACGAGCAGTACTTC. It codes for CASIRDSFSYEQYF.

The CDR3 DNA sequence: TGCGCCAGCAGCCAAGTCTACCCCCTAGCGGGGGGGGAGGAGACCCAGTACTTC. Its protein product is CASSQVYPLAGGEETQYF. The V gene is TRBV4-1, the J gene TRBJ2-5; 12 bases agree with TRBD2. From germline, CDR1 is MGHRA and CDR2 YSYEKL. V gave up 1 base and J gave up 5 bases; unmatched junction bases: 11. This CDR3 region has 18 residues.

There are a few counts of this clone. This chain joins TRBV7-2 and TRBJ2-5, with TRBD2 matching over 7 bases. The ends lost 2 bases at V and 1 base at J; junction bases unmatched: 7. This CDR3 is built from 16 residues. CDR1 is SGHTA, CDR2 FQGNSA, per germline. The CDR3 DNA reads TGTGCCAGCAGCTTATCGGTGGGGGGGACCCAAGAGACCCAGTACTTC. It translates to CASSLSVGGTQETQYF. The whole variable domain, remainder taken from reference TRBV7-2 and TRBJ2-5, is GAGVSQSPSNKVTEKGKDVELRCDPISGHTALYWYRQSLGQGLEFLIYFQGNSAPDKSGLPSDRFSAERTGGSVSTLTIQRTQQEDSAVYLCASSLSVGGTQETQYFGPGTRLLVL.

The V gene is TRBV6-5, the J gene TRBJ2-7; 9 bases are a match to TRBD1. Trimming removed 6 bases from V and 4 bases from J; junction bases left unmatched: 10. Germline V gene lookup returns CDR1 MNHEY and CDR2 SVGAGI. The CDR3 runs 15 residues. This chain's CDR3 is CASRSPEDRGYEQYF. The DNA of the CDR3 is TGTGCCAGCAGGTCCCCCGAAGACAGGGGGTACGAGCAGTACTTC.

This chain's CDR3 is CASSLDAGGGTEAFF. CDR3 DNA: TGTGCCAGCAGCTTAGATGCAGGCGGGGGAACTGAAGCTTTCTTT. The chain has TRBV7-8 and TRBJ1-1, with a tentative D call TRBD1 (5 bases). The germline V gene encodes CDR1 SGHVS and CDR2 FQNEAQ. CDR3 length: 15 residues. V dropped 1 base and J dropped 5 bases, with 14 bases sitting between them.

The chain couples TRBV27 to TRBJ1-4; 8 bases are a match to TRBD1. Germline CDR1 reads MNHEY; CDR2 reads SMNVEV (reference sequence). V lost 4 bases to trimming and J lost 4 bases; unmatched junction nucleotides: 5. The CDR3 length is 15 residues. The CDR3 loop is CASSSDRENNEKLFF. The CDR3 nucleotides are TGTGCCAGCAGTTCGGACAGGGAAAATAATGAAAAACTGTTTTTT.